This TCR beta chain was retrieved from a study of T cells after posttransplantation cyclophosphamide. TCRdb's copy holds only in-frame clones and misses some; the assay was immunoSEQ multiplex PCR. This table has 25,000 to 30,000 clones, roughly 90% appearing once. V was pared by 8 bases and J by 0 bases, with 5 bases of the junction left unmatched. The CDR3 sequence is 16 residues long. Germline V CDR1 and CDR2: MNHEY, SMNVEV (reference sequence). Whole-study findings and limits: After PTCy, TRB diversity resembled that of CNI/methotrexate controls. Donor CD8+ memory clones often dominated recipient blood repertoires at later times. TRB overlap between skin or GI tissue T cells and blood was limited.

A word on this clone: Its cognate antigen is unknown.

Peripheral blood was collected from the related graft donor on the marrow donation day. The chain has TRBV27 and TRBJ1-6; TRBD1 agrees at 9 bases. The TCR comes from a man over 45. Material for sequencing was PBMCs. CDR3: CASRDRGSSYNSPLHF. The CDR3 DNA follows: TGTGCCAGCCGAGACAGGGGGAGCTCCTATAATTCACCCCTCCACTTT.